This TCR beta chain was sequenced during a study of cytomegalovirus exposure and HLA in healthy donors. Whole-study results and caveats: Immune exposure was documented only through CMV serostatus.

It was with 60 Vbeta and 13 Jbeta primers that the PCR ran. Assay: immunoSEQ multiplex PCR; the TCRdb copy retains only in-frame clones and omits some. The sample records 150,000 or so clones, roughly 80% being singletons. Details on this clone: The antigen remains unidentified.

Losses at the gene ends were 5 bases for V and 1 base for J; bases not matched to a gene: 3. Looked up from germline, CDR1 is PRHDT and CDR2 is FYEKMQ (reference sequence). CDR3 length: 14 amino acids. This clonotype was sampled from a female donor in good health and CMV-seronegative. Sequencing input: PBMCs. This chain links TRBV13 with TRBJ2-7, with 9 bases lining up with TRBD1. CDR3 region: CASSTGTGSYEQYF. In nucleotides, the CDR3 is TGTGCCAGCAGCACCGGGACAGGGTCCTACGAGCAGTACTTC.